The T cell receptor (beta chain) under discussion was sequenced for a study of T cell responses to AZD1222 COVID-19 vaccine. Study-wide context: Pooled samples include second doses given at about 4 or 12 weeks.

Study results and limitations: Donors were mostly white British, more females; clonal diversity possibly underestimated.

Produced via immunoSEQ multiplex PCR; TCRdb's table is partial and in-frame only. The sample includes 40,000 to 45,000 clones, 75% to 85% of them seen just once. The sample holds a few counts of this clone. As yet, its antigen is unknown. Between the trimmed V and J ends, which lost 3 bases and 0 bases, there was a span of 12 bases. The CDR3 has 16 amino acids. The germline V gene has CDR1 SEHNR and CDR2 FQNEAQ (reference sequence). The sequencing used peripheral blood, collected on day 0 of AZD1222 vaccination. The V and J genes are TRBV7-9 and TRBJ2-1; D might be TRBD1 (6 bases). The clonotype was recovered from an adult in good health. The CDR3 DNA is TGTGCCAGCAGCTTTACAGGGTTCGACTCCTACAATGAGCAGTTCTTC. Encoded protein: CASSFTGFDSYNEQFF.